The present entry profiles one T cell receptor beta chain with its context. This clonotype has more than one count but fewer than ten. Its antigen has not been determined. There are no base qualities to consult, and no much larger clone falls within one base. The sample belongs to a study of regulatory T cells in long-lasting Graves disease (dated by TCRdb to the early 2020s). For the wider study: Patients with newly diagnosed Graves' disease had been on antithyroid drugs for under 3 months. This study used TCR sequencing and RNA sequencing of peripheral blood to compare persistent Graves' disease patients against newly diagnosed Graves' disease patients. The study took place in China and was registered as a clinical trial. A total of 33 samples were covered by TCR sequencing, comprising around 13 persistent and roughly 20 newly diagnosed Graves' disease patients. General conclusions and limits of the study: Only peripheral blood was studied, because thyroid tissue, the primary lesion, was inaccessible. The authors acknowledged the small sample size as a limitation that may reduce accuracy. Sequencing and analysis were restricted to the TCR beta chain. Persistent disease showed preferential use of TRBV28, TRBJ1-2 and TRBJ2-5, whereas newly diagnosed disease favored TRBV20-1 and TRBJ2-1. Patients with persistent disease shared more public clonotypes (about 2,700) than newly diagnosed patients did (approximately 990). Persistent Graves' disease patients showed lower TCR Shannon entropy and fewer highly expanded clones than newly diagnosed patients, suggesting clonal expansion.

From V the trimming removes 3 bases and from J it removes 4 bases, while the gene matches leave 8 bases of the junction unaccounted for. Looking up the germline V gene (reference sequence) yields CDR1 SGHNT and CDR2 YYREEE. From the cysteine up to the phenylalanine, the CDR3 has a length of 16 residues. Just the 48-base CDR3 DNA is kept, in frame starting at base 1. The time point label, as the study defines it: newly diagnosed GD, antithyroid drugs for less than 3 months. RNA was extracted from PBMCs in TRIzol for both TCR sequencing and RNA sequencing. The diagnosis of Graves' disease was made according to American Thyroid Association guidelines. The patients came from an endocrinology department in Xi'an, China. Each patient gave roughly 10 milliliters of peripheral blood, collected in an EDTA anticoagulant tube. Ficoll Paque Plus density gradient separation was used to isolate PBMCs, and no additional T cell sorting was done. An Agilent 2100 Bioanalyzer and agarose gel were used to check RNA quality, while a NanoDrop 2000 measured RNA concentration.

The protocol used for the library was multiplex PCR. The sequencing machine was an Illumina HiSeq 4000. To build TCR beta libraries, CDR3 regions were amplified by Arm-PCR using iRepertoire HTBI primers. PCR products were gel purified before sequencing. Concerning the study's data processing: Across samples, 60 to 80 TRBV and 13 to 15 TRBJ segments were identified and used for gene usage analysis of CDR3 amino acid clonotypes. Filtered high-quality paired reads were merged into contigs using COPE and FqMerger. BLAST was used to align contigs to IMGT TRBV, TRBD and TRBJ reference genes, and CDR3 was defined according to IMGT. Any clonotype with a frequency above 0.1% was classified as a highly expanded clone. Repertoire diversity was measured by Shannon entropy, and V-J evenness by the Gini coefficient. A clonotype found in more than one individual was treated as public. The public reads were reanalyzed by TCRdb: fastp trimming at Q25, MiXCR alignment, in-frame beta chains only. When rows share a CDR3 protein, they turn into one entry using the most common DNA and genes. The V and J calls were not made by the authors but by TCRdb's processing. For this sample there are fewer than 650,000 distinct CDR3 sequences; more than 15% appear just once. Jointly, the top ten make up approximately 12% of the sample.

The sample was also reused in another study, on T cells in Graves' hyperthyroidism and ophthalmopathy. Per that second paper: Stable Graves' hyperthyroidism was defined as no progression to ophthalmopathy during 18 months of follow-up. Hyperthyroidism patients were newly diagnosed, with disease duration under 2 months, and aged 18 to 65 years. The study excluded patients with uncontrolled infections, other autoimmune diseases, pregnancy or lactation. Diagnoses relied on clinical symptoms, serum thyroxine and TRAb, thyroid ultrasound and orbital computed tomography. The first round of RT-PCR for the TCR CDR3 was performed with the HTBI primer set and the Qiagen OneStep RT-PCR kit. Blood samples also contained most of the expanded thyroid clonotypes (frequency above 0.001), which suggests that blood repertoires may reflect thyroid immune responses. A 13 V-J signature model separated ophthalmopathy from stable hyperthyroidism, with just over 85% sensitivity and around 84% specificity in cross-validation and 80%/75% in testing. In validation, progression to ophthalmopathy was predicted by the model with roughly 69% sensitivity and around 75% specificity, a median of around 5.9 months before onset. TCR V-J signatures able to tell the groups apart were searched for in a discovery cohort of approximately 95 patients, of whom more than 40 had Graves' ophthalmopathy and under 65 had stable Graves' hyperthyroidism. Prospective prediction of ophthalmopathy was tested in an independent validation cohort consisting of about 19 hyperthyroidism patients and approximately 16 patients who later progressed to ophthalmopathy. The approximately 95 discovery patients were divided at random into training and test sets in a 7:3 ratio. The study also compared thyroid tissue and blood T-cell repertoires from more than 5 Graves' hyperthyroidism patients. Following sampling, methimazole starting at 30 mg daily was given to hyperthyroidism patients, and high-dose intravenous methylprednisolone was given to ophthalmopathy patients. The libraries were constructed in a second round of multiplex PCR and then size-selected and purified. Paired-end sequencing of the libraries was performed with 100 bp reads on an Illumina HiSeq2000. SOAPnuke was used to process the raw data, with reads discarded if the reads contained adapters or uncalled bases, had a mean Phred below 15, or lacked an exact constant-primer or identifier match. COPE v1.2.5 was used to merge high-quality paired reads, and clonotypes were defined as unique nucleotide sequences. Clonotypes were aligned to IMGT TRBV, TRBD and TRBJ reference segments using MiTCR v1.1. The analysis included only V-J combinations with a frequency above 0.0001, which together covered over 98% of the repertoires. The TCS score was defined as F50 (clonal expansion) divided by E x V (chaos), with BLOSUM62-based TCRdist calculated between CDR3 peptides within each V-J. Welch's t-statistics and random forest reduced around 520 V-J features to 13, which were used in a naive Bayes classifier (R e1071). No statistical method was used to fix the sample size in advance, and group allocation was not hidden from the investigators. The paper reports TCR Vbeta CDR3 sequencing of some 140 peripheral blood samples: 40 to 45 ophthalmopathy, fewer than 80 hyperthyroidism and approximately 17 progressor patients.

The chain was built from TRBV5-4 and TRBJ2-1; TRBD1 agrees with 9 junctional bases. The origin of this receptor is a man between 18 and 35 years old with Graves disease. Donor details come from another sample of the same person, matched by shared clones. This specimen was peripheral blood mononuclear cells (PBMCs), taken at new diagnosis, from a patient treated with antithyroid drugs. The DNA reads TGTGCCAGCAGCTATAACAGGGGGCGCTTATACAATGAGCAGTTCTTC. Its translation reads: CASSYNRGRLYNEQFF. Full variable domain (CDR3 extended with the reference TRBV5-4 and TRBJ2-1 proteins): ETGVTQSPTHLIKTRGQQVTLRCSSQSGHNTVSWYQQALGQGPQFIFQYYREEENGRGNFPPRFSGLQFPNYSSELNVNALELDDSALYLCASSYNRGRLYNEQFFGPGTRLTVL.